The clone carrying this T cell receptor (beta chain) was observed a few times. Antigen specificity is unknown. This sample was taken from a study of T cell repertoires in cytomegalovirus infection. Across the study: Newly reported HLA-C-restricted and thoroughly characterized HLA-B-restricted CMV epitopes were employed.

The V gene's germline CDR1 is MGHRA and CDR2 YSYEKL. The CDR3 contains 16 residues. The germline V and J ends were trimmed by 0 bases and 0 bases, with 9 bases remaining between them. MiXCR was run by TCRdb on the reads, yielding one entry per CDR3 protein. This repertoire shows around 78,000 distinct CDR3 sequences, about 37% found once; its top ten account for over 85%. Study outcomes and limitations: Dominant in the ex vivo response were TCR beta clonotypes restricted by HLA-C and specific for CMV.

The gene calls are TRBV4-1 and TRBJ2-1; D unclear. The TCR comes from a human donor in good health (CMV status not recorded). Some clones in this sample may be carry-over from other donors' samples. The source material was CD8+ T cells from cultured PBMCs, sampled from culture after CMV antigen stimulation. The CDR3 region has the DNA TGCGCCAGCAGCCAAGATGCAGGAAGCTCCTACAATGAGCAGTTCTTC. Its translation is CASSQDAGSSYNEQFF.